The 32 T cell receptor beta chains below come from one sample, sequenced in a study of glioma-infiltrating T cells. Amplification of TCR alpha and beta CDR3 regions from RNA used iRepertoire nested multiplex PCR. TCRdb re-derived calls from the multiplex PCR reads in MiXCR, one entry per CDR3 protein. The repertoire includes 45,000 or so distinct CDR3 sequences, about 22% of them detected once, and around 5.8% sits in the top ten. The sample comprised glioma tissue, nonneoplastic brain tissue, or PBMCs (not recorded which). These receptors were taken from a human donor with low-grade glioma or glioblastoma, undergoing nonglioma brain surgery, or in good health (not recorded which).

The genes are TRBV30 and TRBJ2-7, with D perhaps given as TRBD1 or TRBD2 (6 bases each). The germline V gene has CDR1 GTSNPN and CDR2 SVGIG (reference sequence). This CDR3 is built from 14 residues. V was cut by 5 bases and J by 6 bases, with 20 bases left in between. CDR3 nucleotides: TGTGCCTGGGCCATGACAGGAGGGATCGGCGAGCAGTACTTC. Amino acids: CAWAMTGGIGEQYF. Full variable domain (remainder filled in from reference TRBV30 and TRBJ2-7): SQTIHQWPATLVQPVGSPLSLECTVEGTSNPNLYWYRQAAGRGLQLLFYSVGIGQISSEVPQNLSASRPQDRQFILSSKKLLLSDSGFYLCAWAMTGGIGEQYFGPGTRLTVT.

This clonotype was found many times. The chain combines TRBV29-1 with TRBJ1-1; TRBD1 might be the D (6 bases). The CDR3 is made up of 11 amino acids. Germline values: CDR1 SQVTM, CDR2 ANQGSEA. V was cut by 6 bases and J by 11 bases, with 16 bases left in between. The CDR3 DNA follows: TGCAGCGTCCTTATCCAGGGGAGCGCTTTCTTT. Translation gives CSVLIQGSAFF.

The V gene is TRBV5-6, the J gene TRBJ1-6; weak D call: TRBD1 (5 bases). This CDR3 has 16 amino acids. Germline V gene sequence: CDR1 SGHDT, CDR2 YYEEEE. V was clipped by 7 bases and J by 0 bases, with 14 bases between them. Here the CDR3 DNA reads TGTGCCAGCCTGGGACGGATGAGCTCCTATAATTCACCCCTCCACTTT. Translated, it gives CASLGRMSSYNSPLHF. The whole variable domain, filled in from reference TRBV5-6 and TRBJ1-6, reads DAGVTQSPTHLIKTRGQQVTLRCSPKSGHDTVSWYQQALGQGPQFIFQYYEEEERQRGNFPDRFSGHQFPNYSSELNVNALLLGDSALYLCASLGRMSSYNSPLHFGNGTRLTVT.

V usage is TRBV7-8 and J usage is TRBJ2-5; possible D gene TRBD2, 5 bases. The ends were cut back, 4 bases at V and 2 bases at J, with 17 bases in the middle. The CDR3 sequence is 16 residues long. Germline V gene data show CDR1 as SGHVS and CDR2 as FQNEAQ. Written as DNA, the CDR3 is TGTGCCAGCAGCTCCCCCCTCTCGGGGTTACAAGAGACCCAGTACTTC. It specifies CASSSPLSGLQETQYF.

This clonotype has ten or more counts. The rearrangement uses TRBV28 and TRBJ2-3, with 7 bases aligning to TRBD1. The CDR3 spans 16 residues. Unmatched junction bases numbered 13, after V lost 6 bases and J lost 4 bases. Looked up from germline, CDR1 is MDHEN and CDR2 is SYDVKM. In nucleotides, the CDR3 is TGTGCCAGCAGCCCCTATGGGACAGAAAGGGCAGATACGCAGTATTTT. Translation gives CASSPYGTERADTQYF.

V gene TRBV6-5 combines with J gene TRBJ2-3; 10 bases are shared with TRBD1. The length of the CDR3 is 16 residues. Germline V gives CDR1 MNHEY, CDR2 SVGAGI. After removal of 4 bases from V and 5 bases from J, the junction contained 9 bases not matched to a gene. The CDR3 nucleotides read TGTGCCAGCAGTTTGGGCCGACAGGGGGCGGGAGATACGCAGTATTTT. Protein: CASSLGRQGAGDTQYF.

This clonotype appeared many times. The rearrangement uses TRBV2 and TRBJ1-1, with D hard to call. Germline CDR1 is SNHLY and CDR2 is FYNNEI. Trimming took off 7 bases at V and 2 bases at J, with 14 bases between the two ends. The CDR3 runs 14 residues. The DNA of the CDR3 is TGTGCCAGCACCGGCGTCCAACCCAACACTGAAGCTTTCTTT. The encoded protein is CASTGVQPNTEAFF.

This clonotype has ten or more counts. This chain connects TRBV7-9 to TRBJ2-5, with 7 bases identical to TRBD1. Germline V gene data show CDR1 as SEHNR and CDR2 as FQNEAQ (reference sequence). This CDR3 is built from 13 residues. With 6 bases clipped from V and 4 bases from J, the junction kept 5 bases outside the gene matches. The CDR3 sequence: CASSPTGRETQYF. CDR3 DNA: TGTGCCAGCAGTCCGACAGGGAGAGAGACCCAGTACTTC.

This clonotype was seen many times. The chain combines TRBV19 with TRBJ2-7, with a weak D call TRBD1 (5 bases). The CDR3 runs 15 residues. Trimming cost V 3 bases and J 2 bases, with 14 bases left between them. The germline CDR1 and CDR2 sequences are LNHDA and SQIVND (reference sequence). CDR3 in DNA: TGTGCCAGTAGTATCGGACATAAAGGGCCCTACGAGCAGTACTTC. Amino acids: CASSIGHKGPYEQYF.

This clonotype was seen at least ten times. In this CDR3 the conserved last residue, phenylalanine or tryptophan, is missing, so a read error is likely. No DNA is shown, since the ends of the CDR3 on it are uncertain; the CDR3 is the one TCRdb lists. The genes are TRBV19 and TRBJ1-1. From its first to its last residue, the CDR3 has 8 amino acids. Germline loops: CDR1 LNHDA, CDR2 SQIVND (reference sequence). The CDR3 protein is CASTEPIL.

This clonotype has more than one count but fewer than ten. The rearrangement links TRBV7-2 to TRBJ2-1, with unresolved D. This CDR3 region has 16 residues. Germline V gives CDR1 SGHTA, CDR2 FQGNSA. Trimming removed 5 bases from V and 1 base from J, with 15 bases in between. CDR3 protein: CASSETRAPSYNEQFF. For the CDR3, the DNA is TGTGCCAGCAGCGAGACCCGGGCCCCTTCCTACAATGAGCAGTTCTTC.

The sample holds a few counts of this clonotype. The genes are TRBV5-1 and TRBJ2-3; 7 bases match TRBD2. There are 16 residues in the CDR3. Germline lookup yields CDR1 SGHRS and CDR2 YFSETQ. V shed 0 bases, J shed 2 bases, and the junction held 6 bases outside the gene matches. This CDR3 is CASSLDGGRFTDTQYF. DNA for the CDR3: TGCGCCAGCAGCTTGGACGGCGGGAGATTCACAGATACGCAGTATTTT.

This clonotype has only a few counts. The chain has TRBV5-5 and TRBJ2-3; TRBD2 agrees at 13 bases. The CDR3 is 16 residues long. Germline assignment: CDR1 SGHKS and CDR2 YYEKEE (reference sequence). Unmatched junction bases numbered 6, after V lost 4 bases and J lost 4 bases. The CDR3 sequence is CASSRTSGGAPDTQYF. The DNA of the CDR3 is TGTGCCAGCAGCCGCACTAGCGGGGGGGCCCCAGATACGCAGTATTTT.

In the case of this clonotype: A read error may be the cause here, since a much bigger clone is one base away. This chain joins TRBV7-3 and TRBJ2-1; D is possibly TRBD1 or TRBD2 (5 bases each). Germline V lookup: CDR1 SGHTA, CDR2 FQGTGA. The CDR3 has 13 amino acids. This CDR3 reads CASRGDRGNERFF. CDR3 coding DNA: TGTGCCAGCAGAGGGGATCGGGGCAATGAGCGGTTCTTC.

This clonotype was seen ten or more times. V is TRBV20-1 and J is TRBJ2-1; 13 positions agree with TRBD2. Looked up from germline, CDR1 is DFQATT and CDR2 is SNEGSKA (reference sequence). The CDR3 loop spans 16 amino acids. V shed 1 base and J 6 bases; nucleotides not matched to a gene: 6. The CDR3 sequence: CSARAAGTSGVNEQFF. CDR3 in DNA: TGCAGTGCTAGAGCCGCCGGGACTAGCGGGGTCAATGAGCAGTTCTTC.

Ten or more counts support this clonotype. The chain joins TRBV4-3 to TRBJ2-7, with TRBD1 identical over 9 bases. V lost 4 bases to trimming and J lost 3 bases; unmatched junction nucleotides: 7. The V gene's germline CDR1 is LGHNA and CDR2 YSLEER. The length of the CDR3 is 15 residues. Here the CDR3 DNA reads TGCGCCAGCAGCCCGGGGACAGGGACAAGCTACGAGCAGTACTTC. The encoded protein is CASSPGTGTSYEQYF.

Concerning this clonotype: This sequence may be a read error, since a much larger clone differs from it by one base. The chain joins TRBV7-3 to TRBJ2-3; D is possibly TRBD2 (5 bases). Looked up from germline, CDR1 is SGHTA and CDR2 is FQGTGA. Deletions cut 5 bases from V and 14 bases from J, with 23 bases between. There are 14 residues in the CDR3. The CDR3 DNA sequence: TGTGCCAGCAGCCCCCAACCCTCCGAGGGCGGAATGTATTTT. It translates to CASSPQPSEGGMYF.

This clonotype was seen many times. The chain has TRBV28 and TRBJ1-1; the D gene is possibly TRBD1 (6 bases). Germline V gene sequence: CDR1 MDHEN, CDR2 SYDVKM. The CDR3 has 16 amino acids. V lost 4 bases, J lost 4 bases, and 19 bases lay in between. The CDR3 bases are TGTGCCAGCAGTTCCCGAAGGGGGTCTGTGATCACTGAAGCTTTCTTT. Residues: CASSSRRGSVITEAFF. Drawing the rest from reference TRBV28 and TRBJ1-1, the complete variable domain is DVKVTQSSRYLVKRTGEKVFLECVQDMDHENMFWYRQDPGLGLRLIYFSYDVKMKEKGDIPEGYSVSREKKERFSLILESASTNQTSMYLCASSSRRGSVITEAFFGQGTRLTVV.

This clonotype was found many times. V and J are TRBV4-2 and TRBJ1-2; TRBD1 is a possible D gene (5 bases). V shed 0 bases and J shed 7 bases, with 9 bases lying between them. Germline V gene lookup returns CDR1 LGHNA and CDR2 YNFKEQ. The CDR3 is made up of 13 amino acids. DNA for the CDR3: TGTGCCAGCAGCCAAGATGTGGGGGGTGGCTACACCTTC. This translates into CASSQDVGGGYTF.

The chain joins TRBV7-2 to TRBJ2-3; D not resolved. V was cut by 5 bases and J by 0 bases, with 3 bases left in between. Germline V gene sequence: CDR1 SGHTA, CDR2 FQGNSA. The CDR3 totals 12 residues. The CDR3 sequence is CASSISTDTQYF. The DNA of the CDR3 is TGTGCCAGCAGCATTAGCACAGATACGCAGTATTTT.

This clonotype showed up many times. The chain carries TRBV4-2 and TRBJ2-3; no reliable D call. Germline values: CDR1 LGHNA, CDR2 YNFKEQ. V lost 4 bases and J lost 1, with 6 bases in between. The CDR3 covers 13 residues. For the CDR3, the DNA is TGTGCCAGCAGCCTCGGGCGCACAGATACGCAGTATTTT. Its protein is CASSLGRTDTQYF.

The chain couples TRBV14 to TRBJ1-2, with a tentative D call TRBD1 (6 bases). The CDR3 is 15 residues long. Trimming left V 6 bases short and J 6 bases short, with 20 bases between. CDR1 is SGHDN and CDR2 is FVKESK in the germline V gene. In nucleotides, the CDR3 is TGTGCCAGCAGTCGAGTACCAAGGACAGTGGATGGCTACACCTTC. Translation: CASSRVPRTVDGYTF.

The chain joins TRBV2 to TRBJ2-7, with D hard to call. V was cut by 6 bases and J by 5 bases, with 11 bases left in between. Germline-derived CDR1 and CDR2 are SNHLY and FYNNEI. This CDR3 has 12 amino acids. The CDR3 sequence: CASSQDVHEQYF. In nucleotides, the CDR3 is TGTGCCAGCAGCCAGGACGTCCACGAGCAGTACTTC.

This clonotype was seen a handful of times. For the CDR3, the DNA is TGTGCCAGTAGAGAACGGGCGAGCAATCAGCCCCAGCATTTT. The encoded protein is CASRERASNQPQHF. This chain links TRBV19 with TRBJ1-5; D unresolved. Trimming stripped 6 bases from V and 1 base from J, with 10 bases between. Germline loops: CDR1 LNHDA, CDR2 SQIVND (reference sequence). The CDR3 extends over 14 amino acids.

This clonotype was seen at least ten times. The J gene is TRBJ1-4, the V gene TRBV12-3 or TRBV12-4; no definite D call. The V end was cut by 4 bases, the J end by 11 bases, with 14 bases between. This CDR3 is built from 13 residues. The CDR3 protein is CASSSNPSGKLFF. CDR3 nucleotide sequence: TGTGCCAGCAGTTCCAATCCCTCCGGGAAACTGTTTTTT.

This clonotype has at least ten counts. The chain joins TRBV4-1 to TRBJ1-2; TRBD1 matches at 9 bases. The CDR3 spans 12 residues. Germline lookup yields CDR1 MGHRA and CDR2 YSYEKL. Losses at the gene ends were 5 bases for V and 13 bases for J; bases not matched to a gene: 8. The CDR3 coding sequence is TGCGCCAGCAGCTCTGGGGACAGGGAATTCACCTTC. This sequence encodes CASSSGDREFTF.

This clonotype was seen ten or more times. DNA for the CDR3: TGTGCCAGCAGTGGAACCACAGGAGGGTACACTGAAGCTTTCTTT. Translating it yields CASSGTTGGYTEAFF. V gene TRBV28 combines with J gene TRBJ1-1; a possible D gene is TRBD1 (5 bases). CDR1 is MDHEN, CDR2 SYDVKM, per germline. This CDR3 has 15 residues. Trimming stripped 5 bases from V and 3 bases from J, with 16 bases between.

Comment on this clonotype: One end of the junction fails to match germline, which may point to a read error. The chain recombines TRBV7-2 with TRBJ1-1; D is uncertain. This CDR3 has 16 residues. CDR1 and CDR2 (germline): SGHTA, FQGNSA. The CDR3 DNA follows: TGTGCAAGCAGTCTCGACCCGGCAGGCCAGAACACTAAAGCTTTCTTT. It translates to CASSLDPAGQNTKAFF.

This clonotype has a count of ten or more. The chain recombines TRBV6-1 with TRBJ1-1; D is unclear. The CDR3 length is 14 residues. The V gene's germline CDR1 is MNHNS and CDR2 SASEGT. V lost 8 bases and J lost 1, with 14 bases in between. The CDR3 sequence is CASSVGEGNTEAFF. CDR3 sequence (DNA): TGTGCCAGCTCGGTCGGTGAGGGGAACACTGAAGCTTTCTTT.

V is TRBV19 and J is TRBJ2-6, with TRBD1 identical over 8 bases. Trimming took 3 bases from V and 1 from J; bases not matched to a gene: 2. The CDR3 covers 16 residues. The germline CDR1 and CDR2 sequences are LNHDA and SQIVND (reference sequence). CDR3 residues: CASSMQGASGANVLTF. DNA of the CDR3: TGTGCCAGTAGTATGCAGGGGGCGTCTGGGGCCAACGTCCTGACTTTC. The variable domain in full, with the rest retrieved from reference TRBV19 and TRBJ2-6, is DGGITQSPKYLFRKEGQNVTLSCEQNLNHDAMYWYRQDPGQGLRLIYYSQIVNDFQKGDIAEGYSVSREKKESFPLTVTSAQKNPTAFYLCASSMQGASGANVLTFGAGSRLTVL.

This chain links TRBV7-9 with TRBJ2-7; 7 bases line up with TRBD2. V shed 9 bases and J 3 bases; nucleotides not matched to a gene: 14. Germline V gives CDR1 SEHNR, CDR2 FQNEAQ (reference sequence). The CDR3 runs 15 residues. The CDR3 bases are TGTGCCAGTATGGGGGAGGGGTGGGCTATCTACGAGCAGTACGTC. As protein: CASMGEGWAIYEQYV.

As for this clonotype: At one boundary the junction diverges from the germline segment, which might be a read error. This chain links TRBV19 with TRBJ1-1, with no clear D. This CDR3 is built from 14 residues. Germline loops: CDR1 LNHDA, CDR2 SQIVND (reference sequence). The CDR3 region has the DNA TGTGCCAGTAGGGTGACAAGCATGAAGACTGAAGCTTTCTTT. Protein: CASRVTSMKTEAFF. The full variable domain, its missing parts supplied by reference TRBV19 and TRBJ1-1, is DGGITQSPKYLFRKEGQNVTLSCEQNLNHDAMYWYRQDPGQGLRLIYYSQIVNDFQKGDIAEGYSVSREKKESFPLTVTSAQKNPTAFYLCASRVTSMKTEAFFGQGTRLTVV.